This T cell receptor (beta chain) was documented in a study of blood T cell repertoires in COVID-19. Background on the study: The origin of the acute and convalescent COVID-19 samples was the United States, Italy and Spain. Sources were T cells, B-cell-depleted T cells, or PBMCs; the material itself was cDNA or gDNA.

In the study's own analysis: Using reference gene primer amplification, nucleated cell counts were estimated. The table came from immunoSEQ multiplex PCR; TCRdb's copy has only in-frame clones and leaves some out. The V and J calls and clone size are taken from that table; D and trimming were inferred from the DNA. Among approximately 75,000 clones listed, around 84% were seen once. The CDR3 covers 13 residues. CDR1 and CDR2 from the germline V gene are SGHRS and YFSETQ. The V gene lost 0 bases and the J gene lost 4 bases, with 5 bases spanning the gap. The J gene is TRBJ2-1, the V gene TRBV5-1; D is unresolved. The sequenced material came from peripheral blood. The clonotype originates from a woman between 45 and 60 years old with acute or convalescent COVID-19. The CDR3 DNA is TGCGCCAGCAGCTTGGGGCAGTACAATGAGCAGTTCTTC. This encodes CASSLGQYNEQFF. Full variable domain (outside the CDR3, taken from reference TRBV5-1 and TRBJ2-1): KAGVTQTPRYLIKTRGQQVTLSCSPISGHRSVSWYQQTPGQGLQFLFEYFSETQRNKGNFPGRFSGRQFSNSRSEMNVSTLELGDSALYLCASSLGQYNEQFFGPGTRLTVL.